Listed below are T cell receptor beta chains from one sample, sequenced in a study of shared clonotypes between healthy human individuals. Clones were read by immunoSEQ multiplex PCR, and TCRdb kept only the in-frame ones, dropping some. There are millions of clones in the sample; roughly 96% occur only once, and 0.1% to 0.15% lies in the top ten. Sequencing was performed on naive CD4+ T cells sorted from blood. These receptors all come from a man aged 18 to 29 in good health. Each CDR3 is given with its conserved first and last residue. The D gene is left open where the match is weak. A clone size is listed for some rows: how often the clone was seen (once, few, many), or a class if it is expanded.

size	D	J	V	CDR3	DNA
-	-	TRBJ1-5	TRBV6-1	CASSEAGISLAPQHF	TGTGCCAGCAGTGAAGCAGGTATCTCGTTGGCGCCCCAGCATTTT
once	TRBD1	TRBJ1-2	TRBV6-5	CASSYSDRADYGYTF	TGTGCCAGCAGTTACTCGGACAGGGCCGACTATGGCTACACCTTC
-	-	TRBJ2-7	TRBV27	CASMGLSYEQYF	TGTGCCAGCATGGGTCTCTCCTACGAGCAGTACTTC
-	-	TRBJ1-2	TRBV5-4	CASSLAGPNYGYTF	TGTGCCAGCAGCTTGGCCGGCCCCAACTATGGCTACACCTTC
-	-	TRBJ1-6	TRBV11-2	CASSSVRSPLHF	TGTGCCAGCAGCTCCGTGCGGTCACCCCTCCACTTT
once	-	TRBJ2-7	TRBV4-3	CASSLSGTENYEQYF	TGCGCCAGCAGCCTTTCCGGGACGGAGAACTACGAGCAGTACTTC
-	-	TRBJ2-3	TRBV5-4	CASSFASRAATDTQYF	TGTGCCAGCAGCTTTGCTTCCCGAGCAGCCACAGATACGCAGTATTTT
-	TRBD1	TRBJ1-6	TRBV27	CASSLRTTGARYRSPLHF	TGTGCCAGCAGTTTACGGACGACAGGGGCGAGATATCGTTCACCCCTCCACTTT
-	TRBD1	TRBJ1-1	TRBV29-1	CSVTTGGWNTEAFF	TGCAGCGTAACTACAGGGGGGTGGAACACTGAAGCTTTCTTT
few	-	TRBJ1-5	TRBV21-1	CASSKTDYSNQPQHF	TGTGCCAGCAGCAAAACGGATTATAGCAATCAGCCCCAGCATTTT
-	-	TRBJ1-3	TRBV14	CASSQPGKSGNTIYF	TGTGCCAGCAGCCAACCAGGGAAATCTGGAAACACCATATATTTT
-	-	TRBJ1-5	TRBV6-1	CASSERADYNQPQHF	TGTGCCAGCAGTGAACGGGCAGACTACAATCAGCCCCAGCATTTT
-	TRBD1	TRBJ2-5	TRBV5-4	CASSLGRTGHQETQYF	TGTGCCAGCAGCTTGGGGAGGACAGGACACCAAGAGACCCAGTACTTC
once	TRBD2	TRBJ2-1	TRBV2	CASSEGLAGEIEQFF	TGTGCCAGCAGTGAGGGACTAGCGGGAGAGATTGAGCAGTTCTTC
-	-	TRBJ1-2	TRBV5-1	CASSNGQGGYTF	TGCGCCAGCAGTAATGGACAAGGAGGCTACACCTTC
-	-	TRBJ1-2	TRBV7-2	CASSFLGDYGYTF	TGTGCCAGCAGCTTCTTAGGGGACTATGGCTACACCTTC
-	TRBD1	TRBJ2-7	TRBV7-2	CASSLVGAGGAVYEQYF	TGTGCCAGCAGCTTAGTAGGGGCAGGGGGTGCCGTATACGAGCAGTACTTC
-	TRBD1	TRBJ1-5	TRBV29-1	CSAAEDRGQPQHF	TGCAGCGCCGCCGAGGACAGGGGCCAGCCCCAGCATTTT
-	-	TRBJ1-4	TRBV11-2	CASSDSHLGEKLFF	TGTGCCAGCAGTGACAGCCATTTGGGTGAAAAACTGTTTTTT
-	-	TRBJ2-7	TRBV11-3	CASSPGLKSSYEQYF	TGTGCCAGCAGCCCAGGACTCAAAAGCTCCTACGAGCAGTACTTC
-	-	TRBJ2-5	TRBV18	CASSPRESGETQYF	TGTGCCAGCTCACCTCGGGAATCGGGGGAGACCCAGTACTTC
-	-	TRBJ2-7	TRBV25-1	CASSEDRRYEQYF	TGTGCCAGCAGTGAAGACAGGAGGTACGAGCAGTACTTC
-	-	TRBJ2-5	TRBV5-6	CASTWWETQYF	TGTGCCAGCACCTGGTGGGAGACCCAGTACTTC
few	TRBD1	TRBJ1-2	TRBV6-1	CASSVVTGDGYTF	TGTGCCAGCAGTGTAGTGACAGGGGATGGCTACACCTTC
-	TRBD2	TRBJ2-7	TRBV7-2	CASSLERAGGQYF	TGTGCCAGCAGCTTAGAGAGAGCGGGAGGGCAGTACTTC
-	TRBD1	TRBJ1-4	TRBV15	CATSLGGTNEKLFF	TGTGCCACCAGCCTAGGGGGCACTAATGAAAAACTGTTTTTT
-	TRBD1	TRBJ2-7	TRBV6-1	CASTLTGQYEQYF	TGTGCCAGCACCTTGACAGGGCAATACGAGCAGTACTTC
-	-	TRBJ2-7	TRBV5-1	CASSLGYINAYEQYF	TGCGCCAGCAGCTTGGGCTACATCAACGCCTACGAGCAGTACTTC
-	TRBD2	TRBJ2-1	TRBV25-1	CASSEYPGLAGGNEQFF	TGTGCCAGCAGTGAATACCCCGGACTAGCGGGGGGGAATGAGCAGTTCTTC
once	-	TRBJ2-6	TRBV15	CATSMGFGANVLTF	TGTGCCACCAGCATGGGGTTCGGGGCCAACGTCCTGACTTTC
-	TRBD1	TRBJ1-1	TRBV2	CASSLGGADTEAFF	TGTGCCAGCAGTCTAGGGGGCGCGGACACTGAAGCTTTCTTT
-	TRBD1	TRBJ2-5	TRBV5-6	CASSLGDRGREETQYF	TGTGCCAGCAGCTTGGGGGACAGGGGGCGAGAAGAGACCCAGTACTTC
-	-	TRBJ1-4	TRBV4-1	CASSQSSPTGATATNEKLFF	TGCGCCAGCAGCCAATCATCACCTACAGGCGCGACTGCAACTAATGAAAAACTGTTTTTT
few	-	TRBJ1-2	TRBV6-5	CASSLDSTYRGYTF	TGTGCCAGCAGTTTGGACAGCACGTATCGTGGCTACACCTTC
-	-	TRBJ2-7	TRBV5-4	CASSRASGASYEQYF	TGTGCCAGCAGCCGGGCGTCAGGGGCCTCCTACGAGCAGTACTTC
-	-	TRBJ1-4	TRBV6-5	CASSYRRGNEKLFF	TGTGCCAGCAGCTACCGACGGGGTAATGAAAAACTGTTTTTT
-	-	TRBJ1-4	TRBV5-1	CASSLVAGWGFNATNEKLFF	TGCGCCAGCAGCTTGGTTGCAGGGTGGGGATTTAATGCAACTAATGAAAAACTGTTTTTT
-	-	TRBJ2-7	TRBV15	CATSLVGDSYEQYF	TGTGCCACCAGCCTGGTGGGGGATTCCTACGAGCAGTACTTC
-	TRBD2	TRBJ2-7	TRBV6-6	CASSPGTSGAEQYF	TGTGCCAGCAGTCCCGGGACTAGCGGGGCCGAGCAGTACTTC
-	-	TRBJ1-2	TRBV11-2	CASSPDTGRDGYTF	TGTGCCAGCAGCCCTGATACCGGCCGTGATGGCTACACCTTC
-	-	TRBJ2-7	TRBV5-6	CASSDDSSYEQYF	TGTGCCAGCAGCGATGACAGCTCCTACGAGCAGTACTTC
-	-	TRBJ2-7	TRBV9	CASSVGVKGPQGREQYF	TGTGCCAGCAGCGTAGGTGTGAAGGGACCACAGGGACGCGAGCAGTACTTC
-	-	TRBJ2-1	TRBV20-1	CSVNEQFF	TGCAGTGTCAATGAGCAGTTCTTC
-	-	TRBJ2-2	TRBV14	CASSQVRPTNTGELFF	TGTGCCAGCAGCCAAGTTAGGCCGACGAACACCGGGGAGCTGTTTTTT
few	TRBD1	TRBJ2-7	TRBV27	CASSSRDSSYEQYF	TGTGCCAGCAGTAGCCGGGACAGCTCCTACGAGCAGTACTTC
-	TRBD1	TRBJ1-1	TRBV6-5	CASSRDRGGTEAFF	TGTGCCAGCAGTCGAGACAGGGGCGGCACTGAAGCTTTCTTT
-	-	TRBJ2-7	TRBV18	CASSQTGPPGAYEQYF	TGTGCCAGCTCACAAACCGGGCCCCCCGGGGCCTACGAGCAGTACTTC
-	-	TRBJ2-5	TRBV30	CAWSDSPQETQYF	TGTGCCTGGAGTGACAGTCCCCAAGAGACCCAGTACTTC
-	-	TRBJ2-3	TRBV4-2	CASSQDYEDTQYF	TGTGCCAGCAGCCAAGATTACGAGGATACGCAGTATTTT
-	TRBD1	TRBJ1-2	TRBV5-1	CASSFTGDYGYTF	TGCGCCAGCAGCTTTACAGGGGACTATGGCTACACCTTC
once	TRBD1	TRBJ1-2	TRBV12-5	CASGLTGANYGYTF	TGTGCTAGTGGTTTAACAGGGGCTAACTATGGCTACACCTTC
once	-	TRBJ1-2	TRBV9	CASSVGPGADYGYTF	TGTGCCAGCAGCGTAGGTCCGGGAGCAGACTATGGCTACACCTTC
-	-	TRBJ1-5	TRBV18	CASSDGNNQPQHF	TGTGCCAGCTCTGACGGGAATAATCAGCCCCAGCATTTT